This T cell receptor beta chain was retrieved from a study of blood T cells in healthy people across ages. Broader study findings: Estimated diversity, derived from one million T cells, was regarded as an underestimate.

Germline CDR1 is LGHDT and CDR2 is YNNKEL (reference sequence). Between the trimmed V and J ends, which lost 0 bases and 3 bases, there was a span of 8 bases. CDR3 length: 14 amino acids. Through a sample-barcoded 5' primer and a J-beta primer mix, a second PCR was run for roughly 7 to 11 cycles. TCRdb recomputed calls from the 5' RACE reads with MiXCR, one row per CDR3 protein. Seen here are about 930,000 distinct CDR3 sequences, 25% to 35% observed once, and the top ten hold approximately 10%. Points on this clonotype: Its antigen remains unidentified.

These records were also assigned to another study, of T cells of mothers and their children.

Sequenced input: blood. The chain is built from TRBV3-1 and TRBJ1-2; no clear D gene. This sequence was found in a woman aged 40-49 years in good health. CDR3 residues: CASSQDYRDYGYTF. As DNA, the CDR3 is TGTGCCAGCAGCCAAGATTATCGGGACTATGGCTACACCTTC.